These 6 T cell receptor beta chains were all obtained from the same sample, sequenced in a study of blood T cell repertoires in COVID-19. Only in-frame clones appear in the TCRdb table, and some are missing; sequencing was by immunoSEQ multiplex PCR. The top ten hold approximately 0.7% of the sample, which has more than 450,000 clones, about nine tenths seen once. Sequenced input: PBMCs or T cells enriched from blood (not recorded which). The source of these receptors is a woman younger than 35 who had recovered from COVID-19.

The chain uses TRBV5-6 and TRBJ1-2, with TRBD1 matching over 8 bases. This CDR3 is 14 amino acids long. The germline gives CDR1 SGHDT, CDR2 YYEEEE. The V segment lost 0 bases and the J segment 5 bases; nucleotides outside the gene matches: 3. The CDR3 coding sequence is TGTGCCAGCAGCTTGGGACAGGGGTTTTATGGCTACACCTTC. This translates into CASSLGQGFYGYTF.

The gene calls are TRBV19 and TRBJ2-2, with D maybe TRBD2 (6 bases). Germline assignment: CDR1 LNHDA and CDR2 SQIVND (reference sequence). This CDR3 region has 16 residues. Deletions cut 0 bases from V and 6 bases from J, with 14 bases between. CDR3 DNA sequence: TGTGCCAGTAGTATAGATCCTCCGACTAGTCCCGGGGAGCTGTTTTTT. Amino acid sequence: CASSIDPPTSPGELFF.

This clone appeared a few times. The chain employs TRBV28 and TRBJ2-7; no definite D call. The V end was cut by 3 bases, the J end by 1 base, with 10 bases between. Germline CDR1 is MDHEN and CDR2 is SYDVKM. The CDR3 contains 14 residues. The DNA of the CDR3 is TGTGCCAGCAGTTTGGTTACGGGTTCCTACGAGCAGTACTTC. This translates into CASSLVTGSYEQYF.

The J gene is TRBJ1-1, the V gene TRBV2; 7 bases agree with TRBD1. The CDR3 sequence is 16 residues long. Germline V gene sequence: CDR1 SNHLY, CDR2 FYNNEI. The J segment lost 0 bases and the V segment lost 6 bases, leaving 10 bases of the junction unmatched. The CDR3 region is CASSQIQGQMNTEAFF. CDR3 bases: TGTGCCAGCAGCCAAATCCAGGGACAGATGAACACTGAAGCTTTCTTT.

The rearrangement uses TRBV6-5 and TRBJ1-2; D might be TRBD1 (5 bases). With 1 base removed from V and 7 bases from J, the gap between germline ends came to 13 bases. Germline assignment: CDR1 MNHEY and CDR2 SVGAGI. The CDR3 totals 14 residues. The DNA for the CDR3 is TGTGCCAGCAGTTACTTGGGGCTCGGTAGTGGCTACACCTTC. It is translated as CASSYLGLGSGYTF.

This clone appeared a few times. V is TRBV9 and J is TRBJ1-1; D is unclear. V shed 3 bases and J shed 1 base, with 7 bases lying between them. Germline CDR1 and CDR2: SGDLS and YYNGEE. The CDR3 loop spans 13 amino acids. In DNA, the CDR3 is TGTGCCAGCAGCGCCATAGCGAACACTGAAGCTTTCTTT. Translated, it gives CASSAIANTEAFF.